A single sample gave rise to the 31 T cell receptor beta chains below, sequenced in a study of tumor-infiltrating lymphocytes in primary liver carcinoma. From about 530 ng total RNA, TCR beta cDNA was generated with a primer in the constant region. What produced the TCR beta libraries was three nested multiplex PCR rounds using slightly modified ARM-PCR. Use of TRBV1-TRBV30 forward primers with a C-beta reverse primer characterized the first two PCR rounds, which lasted ten to eleven cycles each. TCRdb redid the calling of the multiplex PCR reads with MiXCR, one entry per CDR3 protein. The data hold fewer than 350,000 distinct CDR3 sequences, with almost 65% observed a single time. The source of the blood RNA was unsorted whole blood, and germline DNA was extracted as well. The sample was peripheral blood. These receptors were obtained from a man aged 40-50 years with primary liver carcinoma and hepatitis B virus infection.

About this clonotype: At one end, the junction sequence differs from germline, possibly due to a read error. The CDR3 spells CASSFGGQGASCEQYF. The DNA of the CDR3 is TGTGCCAGCAGCTTCGGAGGACAGGGGGCTTCCTGCGAGCAGTACTTC. V gene TRBV11-2 combines with J gene TRBJ2-7, with 11 positions matching TRBD1. The CDR3 covers 16 residues. Per the germline V gene, CDR1 is SGHAT and CDR2 is FQNNGV.

This clonotype was picked up a small number of times. It may be a read error: a sequence one base away is much more abundant. The chain links TRBV29-1 to TRBJ2-7, with D possibly matching TRBD1 (6 bases). The CDR3 spans 12 residues. Germline assignment: CDR1 SQVTM and CDR2 ANQGSEA. In DNA form, the CDR3 reads TGCAACATTAGACGGTCACAGGGAGAGGAGTACTTC. Translated: CNIRRSQGEEYF.

About this clonotype: Germline and junction disagree at one end, which may indicate a read error. The chain is built from TRBV11-2 and TRBJ2-7; D not resolved. The CDR3 is 12 amino acids. Germline V CDR1 and CDR2: SGHAT, FQNNGV. CDR3 sequence: CASSSPPYKQYF. The CDR3 DNA reads TGTGCCAGCAGCTCTCCGCCCTACAAGCAGTACTTC.

As concerns this clonotype: A read error may produce the germline difference seen at one junction end. V gene TRBV11-2 combines with J gene TRBJ2-1; D perhaps matches TRBD2 (6 bases). This CDR3 is built from 17 residues. The germline CDR1 and CDR2 sequences are SGHAT and FQNNGV. The CDR3 DNA sequence: TGTGCCAGCAGCTCCCTGGGAAGACTAGGTTCCTACAATGAGCAATTCTTC. This codes for CASSSLGRLGSYNEQFF.

Comments on this clonotype: A much larger clone is a single base away; this may be a read error. The rearrangement links TRBV4-2 to TRBJ2-1; D is possibly TRBD2 (5 bases). The germline V gene encodes CDR1 LGHNA and CDR2 YNFKEQ. The V end was cut by 0 bases, the J end by 4 bases, with 16 bases between. The CDR3 is 17 amino acids. The CDR3 DNA is TGTGCCAGCAGCCAAGATCCCGCTAGCCGGAGATACAATGAGCAGTTCTTC. Its protein product is CASSQDPASRRYNEQFF.

In the case of this clonotype: A much larger clone lies one base from this, so it may be a read error. The chain combines TRBV4-2 with TRBJ2-2; TRBD1 matches at 9 bases. Germline V gene data show CDR1 as LGHNA and CDR2 as YNFKEQ. CDR3 size: 15 residues. V shed 0 bases, J shed 9 bases, and the junction held 5 bases outside the gene matches. The CDR3: CASSQEEQGARELFF. The DNA for the CDR3 is TGTGCCAGCAGCCAAGAGGAACAGGGGGCCAGGGAGCTGTTTTTT.

This clonotype showed up just a few times. The chain combines TRBV24-1 with TRBJ2-3; 9 bases line up with TRBD1. Germline V lookup: CDR1 KGHDR, CDR2 SFDVKD. Losses at the gene ends were 1 base for V and 5 bases for J; bases not matched to a gene: 6. This CDR3 comprises 16 residues. The chain's CDR3 is CATSDLQGADIDTQYF. CDR3 nucleotide sequence: TGTGCCACCAGTGATTTACAGGGGGCGGATATAGATACGCAGTATTTT.

The rearrangement uses TRBV11-1 and TRBJ1-1; 8 bases map to TRBD1. The CDR3 spans 16 residues. The junction had 20 bases not matched to a gene; V was cut back by 6 bases and J by 11 bases. The germline gives CDR1 SGHAT, CDR2 FQDESV (reference sequence). DNA of the CDR3: TGTGCCAGCAGGCCCATTGTCGGGACAGGTCCTCCCGGGGCTTTCTTT. This translates into CASRPIVGTGPPGAFF.

This clonotype was counted once. At one end, the junction sequence differs from germline, possibly due to a read error. The V and J genes are TRBV5-1 and TRBJ1-4; 7 nucleotides agree with TRBD1. Germline V gene lookup returns CDR1 SGHRS and CDR2 YFSETQ. The CDR3 spans 15 residues. The CDR3 sequence is CASSLVSQGDEKQFF. The CDR3 DNA is TGCGCCAGCAGCTTGGTCTCTCAGGGGGATGAAAAACAGTTTTTT.

DNA of the CDR3: TGCAGCGTGGTGGGACTAACGGGAAGGGTTGAGCAGTTCTTC. This sequence encodes CSVVGLTGRVEQFF. This chain uses TRBV29-1 with TRBJ2-1, with TRBD2 matching over 7 bases. The CDR3 spans 14 residues. Germline CDR1 and CDR2: SQVTM and ANQGSEA. V lost 6 bases, J lost 9 bases, and 14 bases stayed unmatched.

This clonotype was seen at least ten times. The chain carries TRBV4-1 and TRBJ1-1; the match to TRBD1 covers 8 bases. Germline V gene lookup returns CDR1 MGHRA and CDR2 YSYEKL. The CDR3 extends over 17 amino acids. With 0 bases clipped from V and 3 bases from J, the junction kept 9 bases outside the gene matches. CDR3 sequence reads: CASSQDSQGAQDTEAFF. The DNA of the CDR3 is TGCGCCAGCAGCCAAGATAGTCAGGGGGCGCAAGACACTGAAGCTTTCTTT.

V gene TRBV11-2 combines with J gene TRBJ1-1, with unresolved D. This CDR3 spans 14 amino acids. Germline-derived CDR1 and CDR2 are SGHAT and FQNNGV. V lost 8 bases, J lost 0 bases, and 13 bases lay in between. The CDR3 DNA is TGTGCCAGCGGCGCCTCGATTGTGAACACTGAAGCTTTCTTT. It specifies CASGASIVNTEAFF.

This clonotype appeared a single time. One junction end does not reproduce the germline sequence, and a read error may be involved. The genes are TRBV6-6 and TRBJ1-5; perhaps TRBD1 as D (5 bases). Germline CDR1 MNHNY, CDR2 SVGAGI (reference sequence). CDR3 length: 14 residues. The CDR3 nucleotides are TGTGCCAGCGGTGGGGCAGTGGGTAATCAGCTCCAGCATTTT. This encodes CASGGAVGNQLQHF.

A remark on this clonotype: Compared with germline, one end of the junction differs, possibly owing to a read error. The V gene is TRBV11-2, the J gene TRBJ2-1; D is uncertain. The length of the CDR3 is 17 residues. The germline gives CDR1 SGHAT, CDR2 FQNNGV. Here the CDR3 DNA reads TGTACCAGCAGCTTAGTCGGTCTCTCGAGCTCCTACAATGAGCAGTTCTTC. Translated, it gives CTSSLVGLSSSYNEQFF.

This clonotype showed up many times. The gene calls are TRBV4-2 and TRBJ2-7, with D perhaps TRBD1 (6 bases). The CDR3 has 14 amino acids. Germline CDR1 is LGHNA and CDR2 is YNFKEQ. Between the trimmed V and J ends, which lost 0 bases and 0 bases, there was a span of 6 bases. The CDR3 bases are TGTGCCAGCAGCCAAGAGGGGGCCTCCTACGAGCAGTACTTC. The encoded protein is CASSQEGASYEQYF.

This clonotype was observed at least ten times. J is TRBJ1-6 and V is TRBV6-5; TRBD1 is a possible D gene (5 bases). Germline CDR1 is MNHEY and CDR2 is SVGAGI. Trimming shortened V by 5 bases and J by 4 bases, and 18 bases separated the two germline ends. CDR3 length equals 17 residues. The CDR3 bases are TGTGCCAGCAGTCTCCAAGTCGGGGGAGAATATAATTCACCCCTCCACTTT. Residues: CASSLQVGGEYNSPLHF.

For this clonotype: One junction end disagrees with the germline gene, perhaps due to a read error. The gene calls are TRBV4-1 and TRBJ2-5; D not certain. CDR3 length: 13 amino acids. Germline CDR1 and CDR2: MGHRA and YSYEKL. The CDR3 sequence is CASNQDVQETQYF. The DNA of the CDR3 is TGCGCCAGCAACCAAGATGTCCAAGAGACCCAGTACTTC.

J is TRBJ1-2 and V is TRBV14, with D perhaps TRBD1 (5 bases). Germline V gene lookup returns CDR1 SGHDN and CDR2 FVKESK. The ends were cut back, 0 bases at V and 0 bases at J, with 8 bases in the middle. This CDR3 spans 15 amino acids. In DNA, the CDR3 is TGTGCCAGCAGCCAAGAACCGGGACCTAACTATGGCTACACCTTC. It is translated as CASSQEPGPNYGYTF.

The chain carries TRBV6-2 or TRBV6-3 and TRBJ1-2; D gene unclear. The length of the CDR3 is 14 residues. V was trimmed by 6 bases and J by 5 bases, leaving 16 bases between them. Germline V CDR1 and CDR2: MNHEY, SVGEGT. The CDR3 here is CASRLTWSGYGYTF. Written as DNA, the CDR3 is TGTGCCAGCAGGCTGACATGGTCTGGGTATGGCTACACCTTC.

The chain links TRBV4-3 to TRBJ2-3, with 7 nucleotides matching TRBD1. The CDR3 is 16 residues long. Germline trimming cut 4 bases from V and 6 bases from J; bases unmatched to any gene: 13. Germline V lookup: CDR1 LGHNA, CDR2 YSLEER. The CDR3 nucleotides are TGCGCCAGCAGCCCCACGACAGGGCGAAGCTTGGATACGCAGTATTTT. Its protein product is CASSPTTGRSLDTQYF.

Worth noting for this clonotype: At one of its ends the junction is not consistent with the germline gene, which may arise from a read error. The V call is TRBV28, the J call TRBJ2-7; possibly TRBD1 or TRBD2 for D (5 bases each). From germline, CDR1 is MDHEN and CDR2 SYDVKM. CDR3 length: 15 amino acids. The CDR3 region is CANSSGTKSSYEQYF. The CDR3, as DNA: TGTGCCAACAGTTCCGGGACGAAAAGCTCCTACGAGCAGTACTTC.

This clonotype was seen ten or more times. The rearrangement links TRBV6-5 to TRBJ2-1; tentative D call: TRBD1 (6 bases). This CDR3 is 15 amino acids long. Trimming shortened V by 2 bases and J by 3 bases, and 11 bases separated the two germline ends. Germline values: CDR1 MNHEY, CDR2 SVGAGI. This CDR3 reads CASSYLPGHYNEQFF. CDR3 in DNA: TGTGCCAGCAGTTACCTCCCGGGACACTACAATGAGCAGTTCTTC.

As regards this clonotype: Given a much more abundant clone one base away, this may be a read error. The V call is TRBV12-3 or TRBV12-4, the J call TRBJ1-3; the D is unclear. The CDR3 contains 12 residues. Here the CDR3 DNA reads TGTGCCAACAGTTTAACGGGAAACACCATATATTTT. Translated: CANSLTGNTIYF.

This chain links TRBV7-2 with TRBJ2-5; D gene unclear. Looked up from germline, CDR1 is SGHTA and CDR2 is FQGNSA. The CDR3 is 13 residues long. Trimming removed 2 bases from V and 3 bases from J, with 7 bases in between. CDR3 coding DNA: TGTGCCAGCAGCTTATACCCCGAAGAGACCCAGTACTTC. This translates into CASSLYPEETQYF. The complete variable domain, with remaining parts taken from reference TRBV7-2 and TRBJ2-5, reads GAGVSQSPSNKVTEKGKDVELRCDPISGHTALYWYRQSLGQGLEFLIYFQGNSAPDKSGLPSDRFSAERTGGSVSTLTIQRTQQEDSAVYLCASSLYPEETQYFGPGTRLLVL.

The chain combines TRBV29-1 with TRBJ2-1; D is possibly TRBD1 or TRBD2 (5 bases each). Germline lookup yields CDR1 SQVTM and CDR2 ANQGSEA. The length of the CDR3 is 15 residues. The CDR3 here is CLPTSGLEGIDEQFF. CDR3 coding DNA: TGCCTCCCGACGTCGGGGCTAGAAGGCATCGATGAGCAGTTCTTC.

The CDR3 DNA is TGCGCCAGCGGTGGCGGGGCGGCCGGGGAGCTGTTTTTT. It is translated as CASGGGAAGELFF. V usage is TRBV10-2 and J usage is TRBJ2-2, with D maybe TRBD2 (6 bases). Germline V gene data show CDR1 as WSHSY and CDR2 as SAAADI. This CDR3 is 13 amino acids long. V shed 8 bases and J shed 6 bases, with 13 bases lying between them.

V is TRBV11-2 and J is TRBJ1-6; D remains unclear. Germline V gives CDR1 SGHAT, CDR2 FQNNGV. Trimming shortened V by 8 bases and J by 7 bases, and 18 bases separated the two germline ends. CDR3 length: 15 amino acids. As DNA, the CDR3 is TGTGCCAGCCCCTATGGCGGGGATCTCAATTCACCCCTCCACTTT. It codes for CASPYGGDLNSPLHF. The full variable domain, its missing parts supplied by reference TRBV11-2 and TRBJ1-6, is EAGVAQSPRYKIIEKRQSVAFWCNPISGHATLYWYQQILGQGPKLLIQFQNNGVVDDSQLPKDRFSAERLKGVDSTLKIQPAKLEDSAVYLCASPYGGDLNSPLHFGNGTRLTVT.

This chain uses TRBV11-2 with TRBJ1-5, with D unclear. The J call could be wrong; TRBJ2-3 is a better fit for the DNA end. Germline lookup yields CDR1 SGHAT and CDR2 FQNNGV. This CDR3 contains 14 residues. Here the CDR3 DNA reads TGTGCCAGCAGCTTAGATGGCAACAATCAGCCCCAGTATTTT. Amino acid sequence: CASSLDGNNQPQYF.

About this clonotype itself: Being one base from a much bigger clone, this may be a read error. The chain combines TRBV10-3 with TRBJ2-1; D unclear. Germline CDR1 reads ENHRY; CDR2 reads SYGVKD. V lost 6 bases, J lost 9 bases, and 15 bases lay in between. The CDR3 has 13 residues. The CDR3 here is CAIRGGQHSEQFF. The CDR3 nucleotides are TGTGCCATCAGAGGTGGCCAGCACAGTGAGCAGTTCTTC.

V gene TRBV11-2 combines with J gene TRBJ2-3, with TRBD1 matching 7 bases. The CDR3 runs 16 residues. CDR1 and CDR2 from the germline V gene are SGHAT and FQNNGV. Trimming at V came to 2 bases and at J to 7 bases, leaving 12 bases not matched to a gene. The CDR3 coding sequence is TGTGCCAGCAGCTTATACGGTCATGAGGGGGCGTATACGCAGTATTTT. Its protein is CASSLYGHEGAYTQYF.

With regard to this clonotype: An end of the junction does not agree with germline; a read error may underlie this. The rearrangement uses TRBV11-2 and TRBJ2-7; unclear D gene. Germline assignment: CDR1 SGHAT and CDR2 FQNNGV. This CDR3 is 14 amino acids long. This CDR3 reads CVSSFIGQFYGQYF. CDR3 coding DNA: TGTGTCAGCAGCTTCATCGGTCAGTTCTACGGGCAGTACTTC.